The sequence of this T cell receptor (beta chain) was determined in a study of regulatory T cells in long-lasting Graves disease. The time point denotes: persistent/refractory GD, antithyroid drugs over 5 years with positive TRAb. Generation of the TCR library employed RNA extracted from PBMCs. This CDR3 spans 12 amino acids. Germline-derived CDR1 and CDR2 are SGHTA and FQGTGA. V lost 8 bases, J lost 4 bases, and 8 bases lay in between. According to the study, TCR beta libraries were built with iRepertoire HTBI primers and CDR3-region Arm-PCR. TCRdb recomputed calls from the multiplex PCR reads with MiXCR, one row per CDR3 protein. The data show 420,000 or so distinct CDR3 sequences, roughly a quarter seen once.

This chain joins TRBV7-3 and TRBJ2-2; D is undetermined. The sequences come from peripheral blood mononuclear cells (PBMCs), collected when the disease was refractory, from a patient treated with antithyroid drugs. The origin of this receptor is a female donor with Graves disease. The CDR3 DNA follows: TGTGCCAGCCGAGAAGGCACCGGGGAGCTGTTTTTT. Its translation is CASREGTGELFF.